This note documents a single T cell receptor beta chain sequence. The antigen is not known. All sorted populations exceeded 95% purity. This sample stems from a study of beta chain features in type 1 diabetes. Points from the study as a whole: The naive, central memory and Treg TCRB repertoires of patients appeared to be more similar to one another than those of healthy donors. Any HLA-type effect on TCRB rearrangement remained unresolved here. The study found moderately but significantly shorter TCRB CDR3s in all four CD4+ subsets of Type 1 diabetes patients.

The germline V gene encodes CDR1 MNHEY and CDR2 SMNVEV (reference sequence). The CDR3 is 15 residues long. Trimming removed 2 bases at V and 1 base at J, with 10 bases between. Isolated RNA was reverse transcribed in full, so expressed TCRB transcripts were sequenced. Naive, central memory and regulatory T cell samples produced a mean of approximately 4 million reads. Repertoires were generated with immunoSEQ multiplex PCR, while TCRdb's copy carries only in-frame clones and drops some. The sample comprises over 200,000 clones, about a tenth of which are singletons, and over 0.015% rests with the top ten.

This chain connects TRBV27 to TRBJ2-3; a possible D gene is TRBD2 (6 bases). This sequence was found in a man aged 30 to 45 with type 1 diabetes. Sequenced sample: naive CD4+ T cells from blood. The CDR3 nucleotides are TGTGCCAGCAGTTTAAAAGGCGGGGGCACAGATACGCAGTATTTT. Translating it yields CASSLKGGGTDTQYF.